This T cell receptor beta chain was retrieved from a study of early T cells in non-severe SARS-CoV-2 infection. At least ten counts were recorded for this clonotype. The length of the CDR3 is 13 residues. The germline V and J ends were trimmed by 5 bases and 5 bases, with 12 bases remaining between them. MiXCR was run by TCRdb on the 5' RACE reads, yielding one entry per CDR3 protein. The table shows roughly 31,000 distinct CDR3 sequences, with about 5% occurring only once. This sequence joins TRBV12-3 or TRBV12-4 and TRBJ1-1, with a tentative D call TRBD1 (5 bases). The sequence came from an adult who was a healthcare worker with PCR-confirmed SARS-CoV-2 infection or an uninfected control (not recorded which). The sample comprised whole blood. The CDR3 sequence: CASSPQGKTEAFF. Here the CDR3 DNA reads TGTGCCAGCAGTCCTCAGGGAAAGACTGAAGCTTTCTTT.